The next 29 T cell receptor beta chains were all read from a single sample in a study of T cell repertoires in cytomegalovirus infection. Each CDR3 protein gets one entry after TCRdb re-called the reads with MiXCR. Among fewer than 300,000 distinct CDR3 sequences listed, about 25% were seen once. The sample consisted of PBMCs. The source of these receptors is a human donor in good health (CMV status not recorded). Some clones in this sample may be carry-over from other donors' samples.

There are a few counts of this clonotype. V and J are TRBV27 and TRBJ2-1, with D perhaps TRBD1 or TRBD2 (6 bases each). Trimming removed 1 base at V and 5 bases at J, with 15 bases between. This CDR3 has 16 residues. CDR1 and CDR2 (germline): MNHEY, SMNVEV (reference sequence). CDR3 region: CASSLWAGEANNEQFF. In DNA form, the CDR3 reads TGTGCCAGCAGTTTATGGGCAGGGGAGGCGAACAATGAGCAGTTCTTC.

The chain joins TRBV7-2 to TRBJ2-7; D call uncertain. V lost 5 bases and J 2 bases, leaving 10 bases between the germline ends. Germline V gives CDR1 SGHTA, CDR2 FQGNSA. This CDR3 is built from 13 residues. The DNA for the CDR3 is TGTGCCAGCAGCGTCGGAGCAACCTACGAGCAGTACTTC. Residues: CASSVGATYEQYF.

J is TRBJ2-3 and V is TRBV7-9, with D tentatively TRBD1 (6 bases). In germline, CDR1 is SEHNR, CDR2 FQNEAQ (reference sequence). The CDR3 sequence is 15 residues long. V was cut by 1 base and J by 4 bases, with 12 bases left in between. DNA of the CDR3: TGTGCCAGCAGCTTAGATGGGACACCGTCAGATACGCAGTATTTT. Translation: CASSLDGTPSDTQYF.

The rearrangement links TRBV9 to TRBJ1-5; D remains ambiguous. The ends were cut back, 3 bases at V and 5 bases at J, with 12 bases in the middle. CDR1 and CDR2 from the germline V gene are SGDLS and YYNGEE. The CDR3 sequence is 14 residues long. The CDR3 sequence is CASSDELEDQPQHF. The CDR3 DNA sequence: TGTGCCAGCAGCGACGAATTGGAGGATCAGCCCCAGCATTTT.

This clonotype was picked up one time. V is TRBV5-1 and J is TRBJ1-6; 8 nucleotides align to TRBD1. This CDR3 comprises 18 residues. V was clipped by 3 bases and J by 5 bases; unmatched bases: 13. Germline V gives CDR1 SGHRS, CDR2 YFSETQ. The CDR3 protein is CASSSGQGGTPNNSPLHF. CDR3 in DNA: TGCGCCAGCAGCTCCGGACAGGGCGGGACTCCTAATAATTCACCCCTCCACTTT.

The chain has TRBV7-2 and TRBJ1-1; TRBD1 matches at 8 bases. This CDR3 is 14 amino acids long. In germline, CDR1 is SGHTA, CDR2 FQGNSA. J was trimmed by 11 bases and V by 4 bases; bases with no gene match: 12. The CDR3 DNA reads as TGTGCCAGCAGCTCGTCCGGGACAGGTGCCTTGGCTTTCTTT. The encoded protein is CASSSSGTGALAFF.

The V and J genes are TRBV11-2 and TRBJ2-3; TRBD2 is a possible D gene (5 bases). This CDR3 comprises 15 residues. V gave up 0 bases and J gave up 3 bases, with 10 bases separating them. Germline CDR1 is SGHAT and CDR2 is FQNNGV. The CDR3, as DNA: TGTGCCAGCAGCTTAGAGGGAGTAGGGACAGATACGCAGTATTTT. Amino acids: CASSLEGVGTDTQYF.

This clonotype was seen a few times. The CDR3 region is CASSSGRSWDTEAFF. CDR3 DNA: TGTGCCAGCAGCTCCGGACGGTCCTGGGACACTGAAGCTTTCTTT. The rearrangement joins TRBV7-2 to TRBJ1-1; D unclear. CDR1 is SGHTA and CDR2 is FQGNSA in the germline V gene. CDR3 length: 15 residues. V was shortened by 4 bases and J by 3 bases, with 15 bases between the two germline ends.

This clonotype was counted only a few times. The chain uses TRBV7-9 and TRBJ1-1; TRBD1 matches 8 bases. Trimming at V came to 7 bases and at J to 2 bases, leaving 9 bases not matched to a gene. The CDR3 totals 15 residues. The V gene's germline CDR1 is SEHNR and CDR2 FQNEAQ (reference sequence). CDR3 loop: CASTLQGDVNTEAFF. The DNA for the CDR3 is TGTGCCAGCACGCTACAGGGGGACGTCAACACTGAAGCTTTCTTT. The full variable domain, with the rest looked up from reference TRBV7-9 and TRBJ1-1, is DTGVSQNPRHKITKRGQNVTFRCDPISEHNRLYWYRQTLGQGPEFLTYFQNEAQLEKSRLLSDRFSAERPKGSFSTLEIQRTEQGDSAMYLCASTLQGDVNTEAFFGQGTRLTVV.

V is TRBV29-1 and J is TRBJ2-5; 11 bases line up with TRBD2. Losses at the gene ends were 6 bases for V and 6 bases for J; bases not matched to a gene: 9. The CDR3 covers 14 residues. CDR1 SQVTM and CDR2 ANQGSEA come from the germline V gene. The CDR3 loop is CSVERVAGGQTQYF. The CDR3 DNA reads TGCAGCGTCGAGCGGGTAGCGGGGGGGCAGACCCAGTACTTC. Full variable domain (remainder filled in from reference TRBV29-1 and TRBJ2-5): SAVISQKPSRDICQRGTSLTIQCQVDSQVTMMFWYRQQPGQSLTLIATANQGSEATYESGFVIDKFPISRPNLTFSTLTVSNMSPEDSSIYLCSVERVAGGQTQYFGPGTRLLVL.

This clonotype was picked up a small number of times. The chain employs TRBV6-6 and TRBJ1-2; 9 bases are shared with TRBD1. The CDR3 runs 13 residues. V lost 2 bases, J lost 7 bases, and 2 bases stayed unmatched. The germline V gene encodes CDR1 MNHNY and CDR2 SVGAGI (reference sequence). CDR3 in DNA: TGTGCCAGCAGTTACACAGGGGGCGGTGGCTACACCTTC. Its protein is CASSYTGGGGYTF.

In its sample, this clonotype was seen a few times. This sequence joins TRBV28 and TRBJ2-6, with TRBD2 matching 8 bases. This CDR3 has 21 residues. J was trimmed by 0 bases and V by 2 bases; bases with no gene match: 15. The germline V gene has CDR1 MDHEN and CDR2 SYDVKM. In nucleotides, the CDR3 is TGTGCCAGCAGTTTACCCTCGGGACTGGCGGGGGGTGGCTCTGGGGCCAACGTCCTGACTTTC. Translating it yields CASSLPSGLAGGGSGANVLTF.

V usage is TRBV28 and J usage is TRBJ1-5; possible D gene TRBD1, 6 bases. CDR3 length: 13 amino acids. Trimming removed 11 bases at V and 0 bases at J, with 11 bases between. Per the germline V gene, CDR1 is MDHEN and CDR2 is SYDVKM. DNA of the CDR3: TGTGCCGGGGGGGGCTTTAGCAATCAGCCCCAGCATTTT. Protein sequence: CAGGGFSNQPQHF.

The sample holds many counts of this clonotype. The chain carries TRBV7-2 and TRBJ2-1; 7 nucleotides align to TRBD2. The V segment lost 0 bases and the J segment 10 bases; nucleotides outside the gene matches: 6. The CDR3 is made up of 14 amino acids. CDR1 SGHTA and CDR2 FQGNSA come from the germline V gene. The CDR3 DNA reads TGTGCCAGCAGCTTAGCGGGGGGGGGTAGGGAGCAGTTCTTC. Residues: CASSLAGGGREQFF.

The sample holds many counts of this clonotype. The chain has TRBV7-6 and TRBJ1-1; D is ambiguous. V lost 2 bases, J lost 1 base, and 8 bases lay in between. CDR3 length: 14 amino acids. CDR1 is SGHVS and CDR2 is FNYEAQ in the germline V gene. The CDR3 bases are TGTGCCAGCAGCTTAAACACCCCGAACACTGAAGCTTTCTTT. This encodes CASSLNTPNTEAFF.

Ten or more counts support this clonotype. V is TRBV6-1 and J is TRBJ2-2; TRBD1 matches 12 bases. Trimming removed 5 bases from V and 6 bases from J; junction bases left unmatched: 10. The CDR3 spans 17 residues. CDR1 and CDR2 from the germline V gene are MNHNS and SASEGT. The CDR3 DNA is TGTGCCAGCAGTAGGCCCGGGACAGGGGGCATGGCCGGGGAGCTGTTTTTT. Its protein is CASSRPGTGGMAGELFF.

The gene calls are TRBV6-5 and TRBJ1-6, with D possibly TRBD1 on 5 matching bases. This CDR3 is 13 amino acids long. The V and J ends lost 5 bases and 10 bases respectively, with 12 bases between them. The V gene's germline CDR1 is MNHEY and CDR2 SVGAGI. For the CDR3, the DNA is TGTGCCAGCAGTGCGGACATCCTCTCACCCCTCCACTTT. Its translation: CASSADILSPLHF.

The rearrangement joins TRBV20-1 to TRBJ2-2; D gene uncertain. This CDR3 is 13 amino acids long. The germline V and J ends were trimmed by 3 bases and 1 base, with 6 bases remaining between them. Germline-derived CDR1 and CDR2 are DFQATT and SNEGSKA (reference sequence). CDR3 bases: TGCAGTGCTAGGGCCTGGAACACCGGGGAGCTGTTTTTT. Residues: CSARAWNTGELFF.

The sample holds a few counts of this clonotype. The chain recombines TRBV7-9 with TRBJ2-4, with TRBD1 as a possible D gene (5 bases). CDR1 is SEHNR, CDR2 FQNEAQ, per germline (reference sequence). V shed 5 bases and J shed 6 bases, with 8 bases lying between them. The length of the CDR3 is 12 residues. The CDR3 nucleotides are TGTGCCAGCAGCGACAGCCCAAACATTCAGTACTTC. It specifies CASSDSPNIQYF. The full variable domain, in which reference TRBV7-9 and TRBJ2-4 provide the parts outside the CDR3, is DTGVSQNPRHKITKRGQNVTFRCDPISEHNRLYWYRQTLGQGPEFLTYFQNEAQLEKSRLLSDRFSAERPKGSFSTLEIQRTEQGDSAMYLCASSDSPNIQYFGAGTRLSVL.

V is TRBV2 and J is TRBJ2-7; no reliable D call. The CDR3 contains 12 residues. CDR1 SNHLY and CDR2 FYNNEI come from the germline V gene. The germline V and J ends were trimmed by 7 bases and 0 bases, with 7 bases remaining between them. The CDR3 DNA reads TGTGCCAGCAACGACGGCTCCTACGAGCAGTACTTC. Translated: CASNDGSYEQYF.

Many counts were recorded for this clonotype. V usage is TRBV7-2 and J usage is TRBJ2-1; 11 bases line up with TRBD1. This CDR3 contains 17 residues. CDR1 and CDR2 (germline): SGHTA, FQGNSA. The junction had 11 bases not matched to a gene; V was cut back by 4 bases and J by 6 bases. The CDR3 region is CASSSSFGTGGINEQFF. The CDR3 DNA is TGTGCCAGCAGCTCATCCTTCGGGACAGGGGGGATCAATGAGCAGTTCTTC.

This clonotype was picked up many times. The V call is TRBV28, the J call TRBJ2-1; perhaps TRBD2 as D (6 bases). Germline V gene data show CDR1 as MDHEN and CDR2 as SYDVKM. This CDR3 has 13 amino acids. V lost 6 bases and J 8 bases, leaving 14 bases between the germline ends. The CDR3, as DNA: TGTGCCAGCAGGGAGGGTTTCCGCGATGAGCAGTTCTTC. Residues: CASREGFRDEQFF.

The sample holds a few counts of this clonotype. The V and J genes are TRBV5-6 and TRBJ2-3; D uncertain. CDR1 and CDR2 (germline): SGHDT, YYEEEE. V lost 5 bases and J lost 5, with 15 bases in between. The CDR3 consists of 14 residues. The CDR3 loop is CASSHFWGGDTQYF. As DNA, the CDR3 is TGTGCCAGCAGTCATTTTTGGGGTGGAGATACGCAGTATTTT.

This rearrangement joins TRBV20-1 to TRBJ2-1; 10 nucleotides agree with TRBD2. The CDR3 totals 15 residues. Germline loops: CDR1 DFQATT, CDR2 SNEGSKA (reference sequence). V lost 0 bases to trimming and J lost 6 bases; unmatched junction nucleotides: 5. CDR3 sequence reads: CSARDPSGSPNEQFF. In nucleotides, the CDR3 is TGCAGTGCTAGAGACCCTAGCGGGAGTCCCAATGAGCAGTTCTTC.

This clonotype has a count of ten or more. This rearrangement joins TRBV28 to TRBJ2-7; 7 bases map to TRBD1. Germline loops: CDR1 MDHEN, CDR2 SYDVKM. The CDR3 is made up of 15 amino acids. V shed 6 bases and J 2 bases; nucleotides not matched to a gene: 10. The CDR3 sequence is CASSLAGTAPYEQYF. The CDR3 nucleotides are TGTGCCAGCAGCCTGGCCGGGACAGCTCCCTACGAGCAGTACTTC.

Here the CDR3 DNA reads TGTGCCAGCAGACATCAAGGTAACCCCTACAATGAGCAGTTCTTC. It encodes CASRHQGNPYNEQFF. This chain uses TRBV7-6 with TRBJ2-1, with D unclear. This CDR3 contains 15 residues. The germline V gene encodes CDR1 SGHVS and CDR2 FNYEAQ. Deletions cut 6 bases from V and 2 bases from J, with 14 bases between.

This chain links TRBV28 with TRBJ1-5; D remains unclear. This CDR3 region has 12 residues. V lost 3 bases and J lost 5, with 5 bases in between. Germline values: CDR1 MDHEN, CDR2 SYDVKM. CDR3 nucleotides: TGTGCCAGCAGTTTGTGGGATCAGCCCCAGCATTTT. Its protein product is CASSLWDQPQHF.

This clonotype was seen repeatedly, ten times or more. The CDR3, as DNA: TGTGCCAGCAGGCCTCCCGGGACAGGGTTTGACTATGGCTACACCTTC. Encoded protein: CASRPPGTGFDYGYTF. V is TRBV7-2 and J is TRBJ1-2, with 9 bases fitting TRBD1. The junction had 11 bases not matched to a gene; V was cut back by 6 bases and J by 3 bases. CDR1 and CDR2 from the germline V gene are SGHTA and FQGNSA. The length of the CDR3 is 16 residues.

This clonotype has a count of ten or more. The CDR3 DNA reads TGTGCCAGCAGCCCCCGGGGACGCGAGTGGAATTCACCCCTCCACTTT. Protein product: CASSPRGREWNSPLHF. The chain combines TRBV7-2 with TRBJ1-6; a weak D match, TRBD1 (5 bases). Trimming pared 5 bases from V and 7 bases from J, leaving 18 bases between. CDR1 SGHTA and CDR2 FQGNSA come from the germline V gene. The CDR3 spans 16 residues.